The rows below give T cell receptor beta chains drawn from one sample of a study of T cell repertoires in Merkel cell carcinoma. TCRdb's copy holds only in-frame clones and misses some; the assay was immunoSEQ multiplex PCR. The table has 13,000 to 15,000 clones, under 85% seen once. Sequenced material: tumor tissue. These receptors all come from an adult with Merkel cell carcinoma. Both conserved end residues are part of each CDR3. The order of the fields is D gene, V gene, J gene, CDR3 protein. The D gene is left open where the match is weak.

.	TRBV5-1	TRBJ1-1	CASSLAEGGRGVGTEAFF
TRBD1	TRBV7-2	TRBJ1-3	CASSPLTQGVWGNTIYF
.	TRBV6-5	TRBJ1-1	CASRPDILNTEAFF
TRBD1	TRBV6-6	TRBJ2-1	CASIADRGRGEQFF
.	TRBV18	TRBJ2-7	CASSPMGSDEQYF
TRBD2	TRBV7-6	TRBJ2-7	CASSLGGGEQYF
.	TRBV28	TRBJ2-6	CASSSLARGANVLTF
.	TRBV28	TRBJ1-6	CASSLRGGVSPLHF
.	TRBV10-3	TRBJ2-1	CAIRSTSYNEQFF
.	TRBV19	TRBJ1-1	CASTVSLNTEAFF
TRBD1	TRBV13	TRBJ2-7	CASSDRGLPYEQYF
.	TRBV19	TRBJ2-2	CASSRGRPPGELFF
.	TRBV7-6	TRBJ1-3	CASRASSSGNTIYF
.	TRBV18	TRBJ1-1	CASSLTGAGGAFF
.	TRBV9	TRBJ2-3	CASNRDADTQYF
.	TRBV18	TRBJ2-3	CASSRELGASTDTQYF
.	TRBV19	TRBJ2-3	CARMGHLICGTDTQYF
TRBD2	TRBV28	TRBJ2-5	CASSVPTSGSKTQYF
TRBD1	TRBV19	TRBJ2-5	CATRQGASYQETQYF
.	TRBV20-1	TRBJ1-5	CSASGQLQPQHF
TRBD2	TRBV4-1	TRBJ2-3	CASSQEESGVTDTQYF
.	TRBV15	TRBJ2-7	CATSRGQLIYEQYF
.	TRBV7-9	TRBJ2-4	CASSLGGRPTSEYF
TRBD1	TRBV28	TRBJ2-1	CASSSSGTGGGNEQFF
.	TRBV2	TRBJ1-2	CASSEALRGYGYTF
.	TRBV7-2	TRBJ2-7	CASSLWDASSYEQYF
TRBD1	TRBV7-3	TRBJ2-1	CASSRFKGADEQFF
.	TRBV27	TRBJ1-1	CASSLSGAGRTEAFF
.	TRBV14	TRBJ2-1	CASSQFGGGLEQFF
.	TRBV6-5	TRBJ1-2	CASSPSFTGNSGYTF
.	TRBV7-2	TRBJ2-5	CASSLEHRQGAETQYF
.	TRBV6-6	TRBJ1-2	CASSPNNYGYTF
.	TRBV24-1	TRBJ2-1	CATSDWTPARHNEQFF
TRBD1	TRBV6-5	TRBJ2-1	CASTNFRGHEQFF
.	TRBV4-3	TRBJ1-2	CASSQEVEDRYFYGYTF
.	TRBV6-5	TRBJ1-1	CASSYVGGNTEAFF
.	TRBV27	TRBJ1-2	CASKGGLLNYGYTF
TRBD1	TRBV28	TRBJ1-1	CASSPQGAGTEAFF
.	TRBV11-3	TRBJ2-7	CASSPRGAAYEQYF
.	TRBV5-5	TRBJ1-4	CASSYLAINEKLFF
.	TRBV12-3/TRBV12-4	TRBJ1-1	CASSPYSPTEAFF
TRBD2	TRBV19	TRBJ2-2	CASRRREGRTGELFF
.	TRBV19	TRBJ1-5	CASIWTHGQPQHF
.	TRBV7-2	TRBJ2-7	CASSYGGYNEQYF
.	TRBV4-1	TRBJ1-5	CASSQDSGRLNQPQHF
TRBD2	TRBV9	TRBJ2-7	CASSPREGSEQYF
.	TRBV2	TRBJ1-1	CASSDLGDGNTEAFF
.	TRBV2	TRBJ1-2	CASSELQDRRTF
.	TRBV7-2	TRBJ1-1	CASSQGTDARAFF
.	TRBV5-1	TRBJ1-5	CASSLQGSQPQHF
.	TRBV30	TRBJ1-3	CAWKASGNTIYF
TRBD1	TRBV10-2	TRBJ1-1	CASSEFGTGVIMNTEAFF